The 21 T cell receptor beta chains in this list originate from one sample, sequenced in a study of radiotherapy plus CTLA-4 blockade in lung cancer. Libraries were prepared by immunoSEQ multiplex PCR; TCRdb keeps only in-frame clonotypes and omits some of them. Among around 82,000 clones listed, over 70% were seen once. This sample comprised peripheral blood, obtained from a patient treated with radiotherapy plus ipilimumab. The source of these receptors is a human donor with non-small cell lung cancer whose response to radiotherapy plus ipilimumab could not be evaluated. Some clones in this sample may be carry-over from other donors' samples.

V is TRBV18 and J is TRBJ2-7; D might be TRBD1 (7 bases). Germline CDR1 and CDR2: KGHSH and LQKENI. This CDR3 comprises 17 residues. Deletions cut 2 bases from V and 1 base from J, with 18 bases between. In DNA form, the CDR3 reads TGTGCCAGCTCACCAACTCTTCCGTCAGGGGGGTCCTACGAGCAGTACTTC. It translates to CASSPTLPSGGSYEQYF.

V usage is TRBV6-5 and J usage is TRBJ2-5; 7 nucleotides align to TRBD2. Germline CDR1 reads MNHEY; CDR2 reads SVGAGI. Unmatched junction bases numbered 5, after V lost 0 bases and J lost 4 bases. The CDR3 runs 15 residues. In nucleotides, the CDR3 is TGTGCCAGCAGTTACTCGGGGAGGGCGGCAGAGACCCAGTACTTC. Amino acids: CASSYSGRAAETQYF.

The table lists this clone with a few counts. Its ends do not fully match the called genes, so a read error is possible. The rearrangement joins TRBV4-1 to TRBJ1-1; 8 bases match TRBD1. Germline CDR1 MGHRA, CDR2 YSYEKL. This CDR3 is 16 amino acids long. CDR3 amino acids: CASSARDRFMNTEAFF. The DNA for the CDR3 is TGTGCCAGCAGCGCGCGGGACAGGTTCATGAACACTGAAGCTTTCTTT.

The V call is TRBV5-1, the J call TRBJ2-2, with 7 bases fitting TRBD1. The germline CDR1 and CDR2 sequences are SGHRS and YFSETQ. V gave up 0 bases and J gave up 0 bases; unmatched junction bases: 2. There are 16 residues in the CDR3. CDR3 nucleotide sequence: TGCGCCAGCAGCTTGGCCGGACAGGCGAACACCGGGGAGCTGTTTTTT. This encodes CASSLAGQANTGELFF. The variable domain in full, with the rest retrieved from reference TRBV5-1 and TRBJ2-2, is KAGVTQTPRYLIKTRGQQVTLSCSPISGHRSVSWYQQTPGQGLQFLFEYFSETQRNKGNFPGRFSGRQFSNSRSEMNVSTLELGDSALYLCASSLAGQANTGELFFGEGSRLTVL.

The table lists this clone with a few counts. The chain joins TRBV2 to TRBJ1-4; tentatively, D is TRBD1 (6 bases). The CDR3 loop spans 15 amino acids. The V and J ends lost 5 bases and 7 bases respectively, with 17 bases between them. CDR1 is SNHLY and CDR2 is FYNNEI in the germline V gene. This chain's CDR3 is CASSQGGVEGEKLFF. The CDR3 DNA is TGTGCCAGCAGTCAAGGGGGGGTAGAAGGTGAAAAACTGTTTTTT.

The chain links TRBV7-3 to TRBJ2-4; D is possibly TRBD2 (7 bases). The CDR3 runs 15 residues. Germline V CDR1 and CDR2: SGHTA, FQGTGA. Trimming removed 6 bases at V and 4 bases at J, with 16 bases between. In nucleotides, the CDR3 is TGTGCCAGCAGAACAGTAGGGGGGGGAAAAAACATTCAGTACTTC. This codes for CASRTVGGGKNIQYF.

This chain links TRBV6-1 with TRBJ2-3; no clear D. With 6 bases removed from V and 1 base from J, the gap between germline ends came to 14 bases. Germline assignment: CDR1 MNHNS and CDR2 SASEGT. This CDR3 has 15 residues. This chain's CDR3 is CASRMTLVGTDTQYF. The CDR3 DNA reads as TGTGCCAGCAGGATGACTCTGGTCGGCACAGATACGCAGTATTTT.

CDR3: CASSEARGRQGDSPLHF. The CDR3 nucleotides are TGTGCCAGCAGTGAAGCGCGGGGCAGGCAAGGAGATTCACCCCTCCACTTT. The chain carries TRBV6-1 and TRBJ1-6; a possible D gene is TRBD1 (5 bases). V lost 0 bases, J lost 8 bases, and 17 bases lay in between. CDR3 length: 17 residues. The V gene's germline CDR1 is MNHNS and CDR2 SASEGT.

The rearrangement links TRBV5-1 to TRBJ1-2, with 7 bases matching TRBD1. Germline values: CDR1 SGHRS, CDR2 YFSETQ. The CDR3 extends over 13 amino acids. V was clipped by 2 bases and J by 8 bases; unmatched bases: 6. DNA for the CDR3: TGCGCCAGCAGCTTAACAGGGGACGGCGGCTACACCTTC. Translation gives CASSLTGDGGYTF.

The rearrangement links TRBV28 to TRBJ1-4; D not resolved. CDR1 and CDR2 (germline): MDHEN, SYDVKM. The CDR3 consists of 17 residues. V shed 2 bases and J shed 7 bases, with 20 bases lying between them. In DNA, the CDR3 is TGTGCCAGCAGTTTAGCTGGTGGGATTCCAAGCGGTGAAAAACTGTTTTTT. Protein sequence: CASSLAGGIPSGEKLFF.

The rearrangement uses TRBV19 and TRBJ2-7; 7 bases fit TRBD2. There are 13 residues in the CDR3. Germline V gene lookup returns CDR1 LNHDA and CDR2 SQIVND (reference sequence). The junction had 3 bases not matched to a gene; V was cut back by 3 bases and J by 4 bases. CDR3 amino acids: CASSINGGYEQYF. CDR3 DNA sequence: TGTGCCAGTAGTATCAACGGGGGGTACGAGCAGTACTTC.

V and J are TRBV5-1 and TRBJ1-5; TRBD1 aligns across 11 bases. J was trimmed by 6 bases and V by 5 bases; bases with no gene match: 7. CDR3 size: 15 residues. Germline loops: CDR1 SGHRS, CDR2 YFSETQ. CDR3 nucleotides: TGCGCCAGCAGTTTCGGGACAGGGGGGAGTCAGCCCCAGCATTTT. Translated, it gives CASSFGTGGSQPQHF.

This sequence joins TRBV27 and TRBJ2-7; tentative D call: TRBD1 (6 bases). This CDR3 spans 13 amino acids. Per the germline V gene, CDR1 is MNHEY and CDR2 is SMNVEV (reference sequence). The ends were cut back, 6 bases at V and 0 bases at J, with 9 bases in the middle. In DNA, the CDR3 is TGTGCCAGCAGACAGGGCAGCTCCTACGAGCAGTACTTC. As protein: CASRQGSSYEQYF.

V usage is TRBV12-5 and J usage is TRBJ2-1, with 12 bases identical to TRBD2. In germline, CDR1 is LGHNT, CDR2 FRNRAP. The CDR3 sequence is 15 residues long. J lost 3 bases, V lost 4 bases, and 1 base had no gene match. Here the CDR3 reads CASGSGLAGYNEQFF. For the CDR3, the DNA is TGTGCTAGTGGTTCGGGACTAGCGGGCTACAATGAGCAGTTCTTC. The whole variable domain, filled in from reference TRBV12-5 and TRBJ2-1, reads DARVTQTPRHKVTEMGQEVTMRCQPILGHNTVFWYRQTMMQGLELLAYFRNRAPLDDSGMPKDRFSAEMPDATLATLKIQPSEPRDSAVYFCASGSGLAGYNEQFFGPGTRLTVL.

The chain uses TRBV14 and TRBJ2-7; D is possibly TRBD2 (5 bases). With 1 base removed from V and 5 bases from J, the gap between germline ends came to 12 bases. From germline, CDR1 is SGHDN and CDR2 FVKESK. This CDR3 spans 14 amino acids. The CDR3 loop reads CASSQGLAGHEQYF. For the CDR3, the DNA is TGTGCCAGCAGCCAAGGTCTAGCCGGGCACGAGCAGTACTTC.

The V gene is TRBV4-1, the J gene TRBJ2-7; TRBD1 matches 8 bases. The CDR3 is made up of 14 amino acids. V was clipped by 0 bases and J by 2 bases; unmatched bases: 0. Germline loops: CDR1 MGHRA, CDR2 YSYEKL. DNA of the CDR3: TGCGCCAGCAGCCAAGAGGGACAGGCCTACGAGCAGTACTTC. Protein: CASSQEGQAYEQYF.

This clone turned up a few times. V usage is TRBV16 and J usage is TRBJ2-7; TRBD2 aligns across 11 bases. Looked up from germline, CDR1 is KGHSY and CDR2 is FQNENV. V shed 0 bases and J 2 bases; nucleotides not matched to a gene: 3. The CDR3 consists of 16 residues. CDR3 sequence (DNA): TGTGCCAGCAGCCAATCGCCTAGCGGGGGGACCTACGAGCAGTACTTC. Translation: CASSQSPSGGTYEQYF.

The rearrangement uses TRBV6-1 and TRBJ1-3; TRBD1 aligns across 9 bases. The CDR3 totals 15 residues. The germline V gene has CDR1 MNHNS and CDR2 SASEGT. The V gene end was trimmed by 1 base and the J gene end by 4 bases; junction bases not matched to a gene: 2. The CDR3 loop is CASSEDRGLGNTIYF. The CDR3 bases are TGTGCCAGCAGTGAAGACAGGGGGCTGGGAAACACCATATATTTT.

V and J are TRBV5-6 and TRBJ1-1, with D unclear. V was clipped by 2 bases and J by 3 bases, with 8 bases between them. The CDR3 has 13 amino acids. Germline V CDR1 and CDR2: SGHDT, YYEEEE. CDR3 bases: TGTGCCAGCAGCTTCGATCAGGACACTGAAGCTTTCTTT. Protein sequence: CASSFDQDTEAFF.

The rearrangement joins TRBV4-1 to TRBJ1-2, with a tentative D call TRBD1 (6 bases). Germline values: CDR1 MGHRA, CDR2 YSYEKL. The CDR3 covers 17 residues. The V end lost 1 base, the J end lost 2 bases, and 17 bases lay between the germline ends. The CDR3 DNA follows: TGCGCCAGCAGCCAAGGGGGGCAGGGTTTCTCGAACTATGGCTACACCTTC. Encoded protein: CASSQGGQGFSNYGYTF.

The CDR3: CASSLDMETEAFF. DNA of the CDR3: TGCGCCAGCAGCTTGGACATGGAGACTGAAGCTTTCTTT. This sequence joins TRBV5-1 and TRBJ1-1; D is uncertain. CDR1 is SGHRS and CDR2 is YFSETQ in the germline V gene. This CDR3 has 13 amino acids. V was cut by 0 bases and J by 5 bases, with 8 bases left in between. Full variable domain (rest looked up from reference TRBV5-1 and TRBJ1-1): KAGVTQTPRYLIKTRGQQVTLSCSPISGHRSVSWYQQTPGQGLQFLFEYFSETQRNKGNFPGRFSGRQFSNSRSEMNVSTLELGDSALYLCASSLDMETEAFFGQGTRLTVV.